Listed here is a single TCR beta chain. The antigen remains unidentified. This sample stems from a study of cytomegalovirus exposure and HLA in healthy donors. Study information: The use of the same platform for the 100 to 150 validation repertoires and the 666 first-cohort repertoires was reported by a later analysis.

The germline V and J ends were trimmed by 1 base and 11 bases, with 11 bases remaining between them. CDR3 length: 13 amino acids. CDR1 and CDR2 from the germline V gene are SGHTA and FQGNSA. Whole-study results and caveats: Through in vitro validation, three CMV-associated chains were shown to be specific for CMV antigens. Cytomegalovirus association was listed for 164 TCR beta chains. Subsequent analysis found a tendency for first-cohort TCR clusters to co-occur within the 95 to 150 validation repertoires.

Clones were sequenced by immunoSEQ multiplex PCR, and TCRdb holds only the in-frame ones, with some missing. The table has tens of thousands of clones, approximately 93% seen once. The specimen sequenced was PBMCs. The chain employs TRBV7-2 and TRBJ1-4; D call uncertain. This TCR derives from a man between 18 and 29 years old in good health and CMV-seronegative. In DNA form, the CDR3 reads TGTGCCAGCAGCTTAGGGGGAGAGAGGAAACTGTTTTTT. It encodes CASSLGGERKLFF.